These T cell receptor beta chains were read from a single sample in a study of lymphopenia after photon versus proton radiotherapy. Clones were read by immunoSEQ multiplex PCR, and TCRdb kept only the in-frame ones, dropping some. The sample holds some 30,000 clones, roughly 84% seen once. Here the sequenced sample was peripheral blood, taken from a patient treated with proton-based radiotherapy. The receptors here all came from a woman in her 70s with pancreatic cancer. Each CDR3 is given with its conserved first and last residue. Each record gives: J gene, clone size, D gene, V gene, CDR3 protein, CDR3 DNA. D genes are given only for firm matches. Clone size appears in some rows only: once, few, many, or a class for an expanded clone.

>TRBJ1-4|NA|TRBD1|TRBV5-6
CASSLENRGRDEKLFF
TGTGCCAGCAGCTTGGAGAACAGGGGGAGAGATGAAAAACTGTTTTTT
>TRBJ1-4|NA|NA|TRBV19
CASSFVINEKLFF
TGTGCCAGTAGTTTTGTAATTAATGAAAAACTGTTTTTT
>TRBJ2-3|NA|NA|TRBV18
CASSPIGDTQYF
TGTGCCAGCTCACCGATCGGGGATACGCAGTATTTT
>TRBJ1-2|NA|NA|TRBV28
CASSLRTEGYTF
TGTGCCAGCAGTTTGAGGACGGAGGGCTACACCTTC
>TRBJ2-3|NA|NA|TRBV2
CASSLGNTDTQYF
TGTGCCAGCAGCCTAGGGAACACAGATACGCAGTATTTT
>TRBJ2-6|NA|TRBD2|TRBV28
CASSPRLAGERSGANVLTF
TGTGCCAGCAGTCCCAGACTAGCGGGAGAAAGATCTGGGGCCAACGTCCTGACTTTC
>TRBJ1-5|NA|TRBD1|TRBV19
CASTRDRDSRQPQHF
TGTGCCAGTACAAGAGACAGGGATAGCCGTCAGCCCCAGCATTTT
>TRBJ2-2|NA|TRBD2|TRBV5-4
CASSLPGLAGSNTGELFF
TGTGCCAGCAGCTTGCCGGGACTAGCGGGCTCGAACACCGGGGAGCTGTTTTTT
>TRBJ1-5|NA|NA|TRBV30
CAWSVGFNQPQHF
TGTGCCTGGAGTGTCGGGTTTAATCAGCCCCAGCATTTT
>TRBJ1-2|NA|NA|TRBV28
CASSRLYGYTF
TGTGCCAGCAGTAGGCTCTATGGCTACACCTTC
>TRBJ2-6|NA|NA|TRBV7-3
CASRAVGGANVLTF
TGTGCCAGCAGGGCAGTTGGTGGGGCCAACGTCCTGACTTTC
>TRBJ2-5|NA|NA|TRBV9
CASSVATGTAQETQYF
TGTGCCAGCAGCGTAGCTACTGGAACAGCCCAAGAGACCCAGTACTTC
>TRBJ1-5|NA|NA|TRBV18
CASSPGRRQQSQHF
TGTGCCAGCTCACCGGGGAGGAGGCAACAGTCCCAGCATTTT
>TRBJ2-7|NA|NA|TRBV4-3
CASSLPGGQDPGEQYF
TGCGCCAGCAGCCTCCCGGGGGGACAGGACCCGGGGGAGCAGTACTTC
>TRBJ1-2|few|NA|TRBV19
CASSPQGYGYTF
TGTGCCAGTAGCCCACAGGGATATGGCTACACCTTC
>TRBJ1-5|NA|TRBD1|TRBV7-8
CASSSPTGSSNQPQHF
TGTGCCAGCAGCTCTCCGACAGGGTCGAGCAATCAGCCCCAGCATTTT
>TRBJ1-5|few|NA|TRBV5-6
CASSLDGGWGQPQHF
TGTGCCAGCAGCTTGGATGGGGGGTGGGGACAGCCCCAGCATTTT
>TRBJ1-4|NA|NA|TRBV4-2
CASSQASLEVDGEKLFF
TGTGCCAGCAGCCAAGCCTCCCTCGAGGTCGACGGAGAAAAACTGTTTTTT
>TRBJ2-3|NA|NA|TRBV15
CATSRGGSLGHTDTQYF
TGTGCCACCAGCAGAGGGGGGTCCTTGGGGCACACAGATACGCAGTATTTT
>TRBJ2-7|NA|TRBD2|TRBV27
CASSSPLREGVYEQYF
TGTGCCAGCAGTTCTCCCCTGCGGGAGGGTGTCTACGAGCAGTACTTC
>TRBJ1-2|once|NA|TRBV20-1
CSARPTPNYTF
TGCAGTGCTAGACCGACTCCTAACTACACCTTC
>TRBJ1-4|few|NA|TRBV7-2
CASSFGGAQGRPREKLFF
TGTGCCAGCAGCTTTGGGGGAGCACAGGGTCGCCCCCGTGAAAAACTGTTTTTT
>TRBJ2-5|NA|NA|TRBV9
CASSVGRANQETQYF
TGTGCCAGCAGCGTAGGTAGGGCAAACCAAGAGACCCAGTACTTC
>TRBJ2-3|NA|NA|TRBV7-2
CASSFTGGDTQYF
TGTGCCAGCAGCTTTACAGGCGGAGATACGCAGTATTTT
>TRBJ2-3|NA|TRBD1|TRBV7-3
CASSSGTDSDTQYF
TGTGCCAGCAGCTCCGGGACAGATTCAGATACGCAGTATTTT
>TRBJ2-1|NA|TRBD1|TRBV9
CASSVGTGSNEQFF
TGTGCCAGCAGCGTCGGGACAGGTTCAAATGAGCAGTTCTTC
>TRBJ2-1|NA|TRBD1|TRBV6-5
CASSYSTGTVEQFF
TGTGCCAGCAGTTACTCTACTGGGACAGTTGAGCAGTTCTTC
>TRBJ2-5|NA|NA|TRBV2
CASIGVGETQYF
TGTGCCAGCATCGGCGTGGGAGAGACCCAGTACTTC
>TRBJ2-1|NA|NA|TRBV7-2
CASSLESFYNEQFF
TGTGCCAGCAGCTTAGAATCCTTCTACAATGAGCAGTTCTTC
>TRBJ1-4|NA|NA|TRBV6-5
CASSNRAPEGKLFF
TGTGCCAGCAGCAACCGGGCCCCCGAGGGGAAACTGTTTTTT
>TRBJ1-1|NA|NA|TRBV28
CASSIERTEAFF
TGTGCCAGCAGTATAGAGAGAACTGAAGCTTTCTTT
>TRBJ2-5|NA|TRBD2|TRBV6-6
CASSGTSGNSETQYF
TGTGCCAGCAGTGGGACTAGCGGGAACTCTGAGACCCAGTACTTC